This entry features one TCR beta chain sequence. Its antigen is currently unknown. The assay that was used to sequence DNA from cultured CD4+ T cells was the Oncomine TCR Beta short-read assay. TCRdb reprocessed the PCR reads via MiXCR and lists one record per CDR3 protein. The table shows approximately 20,000 distinct CDR3 sequences, with more than 20% occurring only once. The entry originates in a study of vaccination and CD4 T cells after COVID-19. Treatment of the sample: roughly ten-day PBMC culture with coronavirus spike peptide pools or control peptides (ViraFEST assay). Trimming stripped 3 bases from V and 0 bases from J, with 9 bases between. The germline V gene encodes CDR1 DFQATT and CDR2 SNEGSKA (reference sequence). CDR3 length equals 13 residues.

This TCR came from a human donor with COVID-19. What was sequenced was cultured CD4+ T cells from blood. The V call is TRBV20-1, the J call TRBJ2-7, with D possibly being TRBD2 (5 bases). In DNA form, the CDR3 reads TGCAGTGCTAGCGGGGTCCTCTCCTACGAGCAGTACTTC. The encoded protein is CSASGVLSYEQYF.